This T cell receptor (beta chain) was captured by sequencing in a study of blood T cell repertoires in COVID-19. Study-level background: The study drew acute and convalescent COVID-19 samples from the United States, Italy and Spain.

How the authors handled the data: Reference gene primers were amplified, and this amplification served to estimate nucleated cell counts. The data were produced by immunoSEQ multiplex PCR, yet TCRdb's version contains in-frame clones alone and is incomplete. D and trimming come from the DNA, and the V and J calls and clone size come from that table. The sample includes 200,000 to 250,000 clones, 92% of them seen just once. Per germline, CDR1 MRHNA and CDR2 SNTAGT. V was trimmed by 3 bases and J by 9 bases, leaving 12 bases between them. CDR3 length: 13 residues. This TCR derives from a man younger than 45 with acute or convalescent COVID-19. V is TRBV6-4 and J is TRBJ2-1; no reliable D call. Sequences were obtained from peripheral blood. CDR3 in amino acids: CASSELVGGEQFF. In DNA form, the CDR3 reads TGTGCCAGCAGTGAATTGGTAGGCGGTGAGCAGTTCTTC.